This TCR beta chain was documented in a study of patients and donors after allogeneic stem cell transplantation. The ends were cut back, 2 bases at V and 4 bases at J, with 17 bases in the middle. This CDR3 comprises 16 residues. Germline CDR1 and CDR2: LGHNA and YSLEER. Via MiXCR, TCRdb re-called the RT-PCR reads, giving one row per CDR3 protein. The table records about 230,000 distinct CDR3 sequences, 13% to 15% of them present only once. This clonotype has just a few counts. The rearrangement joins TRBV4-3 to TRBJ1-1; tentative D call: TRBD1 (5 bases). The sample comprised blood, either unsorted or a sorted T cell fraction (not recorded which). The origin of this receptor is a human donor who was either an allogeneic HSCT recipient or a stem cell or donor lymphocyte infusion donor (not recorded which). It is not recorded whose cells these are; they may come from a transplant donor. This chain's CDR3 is CASSQLSVLGRTEAFF. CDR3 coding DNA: TGCGCCAGCAGCCAACTCTCCGTCTTGGGGCGCACTGAAGCTTTCTTT.